A single sample gave rise to the 18 T cell receptor beta chains below, sequenced in a study of long-term antiretroviral therapy in people with HIV (dated 2022 in TCRdb). The immunoSEQ hsTCRB v3.0 assay was used at survey level resolution for TRB variable region sequencing. Not all clones reach the TCRdb copy of this immuneACCESS table, which keeps in-frame sequences only. Checked studies attribute under half of the gap to unresolved V genes and leave the rest unexplained. This sample comprises fewer than 25,000 clones, about 95% of them detected only once. About 2% of the sample belongs to the ten largest clones. The sample was unsorted PBMCs, taken almost 5 years after starting antiretroviral therapy. These receptors originate from a woman aged 45 to 65 with HIV.

V gene TRBV13 combines with J gene TRBJ1-3; possible D gene TRBD1, 5 bases. CDR1 is PRHDT, CDR2 FYEKMQ, per germline (reference sequence). The CDR3 is 17 residues long. V was cut by 3 bases and J by 4 bases, with 19 bases left in between. The CDR3 bases are TGTGCCAGCAGCTTTTGGGGCCTAAACCGGCGGGGAAACACCATATATTTT. It translates to CASSFWGLNRRGNTIYF.

The CDR3 is CASSYDWGGKTYEQYF. DNA for the CDR3: TGTGCCAGCAGTTACGATTGGGGCGGGAAGACCTACGAGCAGTACTTC. This chain uses TRBV6-5 with TRBJ2-7, with D tentatively TRBD2 (6 bases). CDR3 length equals 16 residues. The V and J ends lost 2 bases and 2 bases respectively, with 16 bases between them. CDR1 is MNHEY and CDR2 is SVGAGI in the germline V gene.

CDR3 protein: CASSQDSYSYNEQFF. DNA for the CDR3: TGTGCCAGCAGCCAGGACAGTTACTCCTACAATGAGCAGTTCTTC. The chain couples TRBV5-4 to TRBJ2-1, with D possibly TRBD1 on 6 matching bases. The CDR3 consists of 15 residues. Per germline, CDR1 SGHNT and CDR2 YYREEE (reference sequence). V gave up 4 bases and J gave up 0 bases, with 11 bases separating them.

The rearrangement joins TRBV10-3 to TRBJ2-1; 10 bases map to TRBD1. V lost 6 bases and J lost 8; bases outside the gene matches: 16. The CDR3 extends over 17 amino acids. CDR1 is ENHRY and CDR2 is SYGVKD in the germline V gene. CDR3 in amino acids: CAISPDRGISSGDEQFF. CDR3 DNA sequence: TGTGCCATCAGCCCGGACAGGGGGATTTCTTCGGGCGATGAGCAGTTCTTC.

V is TRBV7-9 and J is TRBJ1-3; D ambiguous. Germline lookup yields CDR1 SEHNR and CDR2 FQNEAQ (reference sequence). Trimming removed 7 bases at V and 2 bases at J, with 15 bases between. The CDR3 is made up of 15 amino acids. The CDR3 loop reads CASTSLEKAGNTIYF. The CDR3 nucleotides are TGTGCCAGCACCTCCCTTGAGAAGGCTGGAAACACCATATATTTT.

This chain uses TRBV28 with TRBJ2-7; D may match TRBD1 or TRBD2 (5 bases each). This CDR3 has 12 residues. Germline V CDR1 and CDR2: MDHEN, SYDVKM. V shed 7 bases and J shed 6 bases, with 13 bases lying between them. This CDR3 is CASTALGTEQYF. CDR3 DNA: TGTGCCAGCACCGCCCTAGGGACCGAGCAGTACTTC.

The V and J genes are TRBV11-2 and TRBJ2-2; 10 nucleotides align to TRBD2. Trimming cost V 4 bases and J 7 bases; bases outside gene matches: 9. The CDR3 is 16 residues long. The germline CDR1 and CDR2 sequences are SGHAT and FQNNGV. CDR3 DNA: TGTGCCAGCAGCTATTCTAGCGGGAGTCTCAGCGGGGAGCTGTTTTTT. This gives the protein CASSYSSGSLSGELFF.

DNA of the CDR3: TGTGCCAGCAGCTTTGGGGTTGATTCCTTAGAGACCCAGTACTTC. Translating it yields CASSFGVDSLETQYF. The chain is built from TRBV7-9 and TRBJ2-5; D gene unclear. CDR3 length: 15 amino acids. Germline assignment: CDR1 SEHNR and CDR2 FQNEAQ (reference sequence). V was trimmed by 3 bases and J by 4 bases, leaving 15 bases between them.

This clone was seen a few times. This chain joins TRBV7-2 and TRBJ1-5, with unresolved D. Per the germline V gene, CDR1 is SGHTA and CDR2 is FQGNSA. The CDR3 is 15 amino acids. Deletions cut 4 bases from V and 3 bases from J, with 13 bases between. The CDR3 region has the DNA TGTGCCAGCAGCTCGAGGGCTGGAGACAATCAGCCCCAGCATTTT. It translates to CASSSRAGDNQPQHF.

V and J are TRBV7-2 and TRBJ2-7; 14 nucleotides agree with TRBD2. In germline, CDR1 is SGHTA, CDR2 FQGNSA. V was clipped by 9 bases and J by 3 bases; unmatched bases: 13. This CDR3 region has 17 residues. As DNA, the CDR3 is TGTGCCAGAAAGTACCCGGGACTAGCGGGAGACCTCTACGAGCAGTACTTC. Protein product: CARKYPGLAGDLYEQYF.

The chain joins TRBV28 to TRBJ1-2; D might be TRBD1 (5 bases). The V and J ends lost 5 bases and 0 bases respectively, with 10 bases between them. This CDR3 comprises 14 residues. CDR1 is MDHEN, CDR2 SYDVKM, per germline. CDR3 in amino acids: CASSQPGTNYGYTF. CDR3 nucleotide sequence: TGTGCCAGCAGTCAACCAGGGACTAACTATGGCTACACCTTC.

This sequence joins TRBV5-1 and TRBJ1-1, with a tentative D call TRBD1 (6 bases). This CDR3 is built from 14 residues. V gave up 4 bases and J gave up 1 base, with 11 bases separating them. The V gene's germline CDR1 is SGHRS and CDR2 YFSETQ. DNA for the CDR3: TGCGCCAGCAGCGCCGGACAGTGGAACACTGAAGCTTTCTTT. It specifies CASSAGQWNTEAFF.

V gene TRBV6-1 combines with J gene TRBJ1-3, with D perhaps TRBD1 (6 bases). Germline V gives CDR1 MNHNS, CDR2 SASEGT. V lost 1 base and J lost 2, with 12 bases in between. This CDR3 is 16 amino acids long. The CDR3: CASSEDGGFPGNTIYF. The CDR3 nucleotides are TGTGCCAGCAGTGAAGATGGGGGCTTCCCTGGAAACACCATATATTTT.

This chain uses TRBV4-1 with TRBJ2-3; D possibly uses TRBD1 or TRBD2 (5 bases each). Germline lookup yields CDR1 MGHRA and CDR2 YSYEKL. V lost 0 bases and J 6 bases, leaving 19 bases between the germline ends. The CDR3 runs 17 residues. The CDR3 region is CASSQDPRGGPGDTQYF. As DNA, the CDR3 is TGCGCCAGCAGCCAAGATCCGAGGGGTGGGCCGGGGGATACGCAGTATTTT.

J is TRBJ1-1 and V is TRBV2; TRBD1 is a possible D gene (5 bases). This CDR3 has 16 residues. Trimming removed 4 bases at V and 0 bases at J, with 15 bases between. The germline gives CDR1 SNHLY, CDR2 FYNNEI. The chain's CDR3 is CASSGAGGTVNTEAFF. The CDR3 coding sequence is TGTGCCAGCAGTGGTGCCGGGGGAACGGTGAACACTGAAGCTTTCTTT.

V and J are TRBV27 and TRBJ2-5, with 7 bases matching TRBD1. The CDR3 has 14 amino acids. V dropped 6 bases and J dropped 5; count of bases not matched to a gene: 9. Germline lookup yields CDR1 MNHEY and CDR2 SMNVEV (reference sequence). The CDR3 sequence: CASSLKGARETQYF. For the CDR3, the DNA is TGTGCCAGCAGCTTAAAGGGGGCGCGGGAGACCCAGTACTTC.

The gene calls are TRBV6-5 and TRBJ1-2; unclear D gene. V lost 5 bases and J lost 4, with 5 bases in between. CDR1 and CDR2 from the germline V gene are MNHEY and SVGAGI. The CDR3 has 11 amino acids. The CDR3 region has the DNA TGTGCCAGCAGTAACAGCTATGGCTACACCTTC. This sequence encodes CASSNSYGYTF.

The chain is built from TRBV5-5 and TRBJ2-1; 8 bases are shared with TRBD1. The CDR3 runs to 15 residues. The germline V gene has CDR1 SGHKS and CDR2 YYEKEE (reference sequence). The J segment lost 4 bases and the V segment lost 0 bases, leaving 3 bases of the junction unmatched. The CDR3 here is CASSLEDRAYNEQFF. The CDR3 coding sequence is TGTGCCAGCAGCTTGGAGGACAGGGCTTACAATGAGCAGTTCTTC.